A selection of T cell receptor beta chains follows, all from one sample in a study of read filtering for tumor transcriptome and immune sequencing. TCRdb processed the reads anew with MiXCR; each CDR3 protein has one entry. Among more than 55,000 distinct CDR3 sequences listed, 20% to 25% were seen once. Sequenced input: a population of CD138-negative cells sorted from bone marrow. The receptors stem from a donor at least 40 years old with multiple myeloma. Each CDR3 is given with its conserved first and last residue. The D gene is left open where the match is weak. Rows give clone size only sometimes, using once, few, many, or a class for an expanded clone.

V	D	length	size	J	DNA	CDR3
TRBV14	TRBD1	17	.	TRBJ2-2	TGTGCCAGCAGCCCTCGTATGCGACAGGGAAACACCGGGGAACTGTTTTTT	CASSPRMRQGNTGELFF
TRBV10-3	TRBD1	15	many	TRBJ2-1	TGTGCCATCAGTGAGGAGACAGGGGTCGCAAATGAGCAGTTCTTC	CAISEETGVANEQFF
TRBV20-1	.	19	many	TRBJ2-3	TGCAGTGCTAGAGATTTTCGGGGGCGCGAAGGGTTCAGGACAGATACGCAGTATTTT	CSARDFRGREGFRTDTQYF
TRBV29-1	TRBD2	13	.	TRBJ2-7	TGCAGCGGAAGACTAGCGGGAGTTCACGAGCAGTACTTC	CSGRLAGVHEQYF
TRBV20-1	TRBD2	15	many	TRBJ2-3	TGCAGTGCAAAGACTAGCGGGGGGGCCGGGTATACGCAGTATTTT	CSAKTSGGAGYTQYF
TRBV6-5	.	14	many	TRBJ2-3	TGTGCCAGCAAACAGGGAACTAGCACAGATACGCAGTATTTT	CASKQGTSTDTQYF
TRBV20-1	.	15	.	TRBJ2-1	TGCAGTGCTAGGAACGGGACGAGCTCCTACAATGAGCAGTTCTTC	CSARNGTSSYNEQFF
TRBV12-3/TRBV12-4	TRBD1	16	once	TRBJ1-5	TGTGCCAGCAGTTTAGGAGGGCCAGGGGGTTATCAGCCCCAGCATTTT	CASSLGGPGGYQPQHF
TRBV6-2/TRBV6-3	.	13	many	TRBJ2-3	TGTGCCAGCAGTTATTACGGTCCCGATACGCAGTATTTT	CASSYYGPDTQYF
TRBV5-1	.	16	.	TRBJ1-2	TGCGCCAGCAGCCCGGGAAGTACCGGGGTGCACTATGGCTACACCTTC	CASSPGSTGVHYGYTF
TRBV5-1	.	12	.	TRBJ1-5	TGCGCCAGCAGCTTGGACCGAGATACGCAGCATTTT	CASSLDRDTQHF
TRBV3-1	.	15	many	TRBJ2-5	TGTGCCAGCAGCCAAACCAGCTCGGGTCAAGAGACCCAGTACTTC	CASSQTSSGQETQYF
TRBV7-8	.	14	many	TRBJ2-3	TGTGCCAGCAGCCCTGGGGGGAGATTAGATACGCAGTATTTT	CASSPGGRLDTQYF
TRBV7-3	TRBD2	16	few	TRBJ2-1	TGTGCCAGCAGCTTACTCGGGACTAGCGGGGTAAATGAGCAGTTCTTC	CASSLLGTSGVNEQFF
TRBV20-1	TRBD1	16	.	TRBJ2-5	TGCAGTGCTAGAGGTGGAAGGACAGGGGCCGGGGAGACCCAGTACTTC	CSARGGRTGAGETQYF
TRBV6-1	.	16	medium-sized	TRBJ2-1	TGTGCCAGCAGTGAAGCGACGGGGGCCAATAACAATGAGCAGTTCTTC	CASSEATGANNNEQFF
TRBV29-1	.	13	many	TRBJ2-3	TGCAGCGTTGCTAGTTTGAGTGGGGGTACGCAGTATTTT	CSVASLSGGTQYF
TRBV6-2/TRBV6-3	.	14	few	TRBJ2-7	TGTGCCAGCACCATTGGGGGGAGTGTAGGCGAGCAGTACTTC	CASTIGGSVGEQYF
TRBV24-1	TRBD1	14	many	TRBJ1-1	TGTGCCACCAGTGGAGGGGGCGCGAGGGGTGAAGCTTTCTTT	CATSGGGARGEAFF
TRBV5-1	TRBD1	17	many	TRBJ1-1	TGCGCCAGCAGCTTGGAGGCAGGGGGCGGGCGAAACACTGAAGCTTTCTTT	CASSLEAGGGRNTEAFF
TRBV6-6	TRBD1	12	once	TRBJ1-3	TGTGCCAGCGGACGGCAGGGGGTGAGACTATATTTT	CASGRQGVRLYF
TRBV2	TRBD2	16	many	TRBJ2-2	TGTGCCAGCAGGGCCCCTAGCGGGGATTACACCGGGGAGCTGTTTTTT	CASRAPSGDYTGELFF
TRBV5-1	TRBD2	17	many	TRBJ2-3	TGCGCCAGCAGCTTCACCCGACTAGCGGTAGGCACAGATACGCAGTATTTT	CASSFTRLAVGTDTQYF
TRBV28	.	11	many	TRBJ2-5	TGTGCCAGCAGTTTAAGAGAGACCCAGTACTTC	CASSLRETQYF
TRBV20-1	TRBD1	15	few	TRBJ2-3	TGCAGTGCTAGAGCCCTCGGACAGGGAGGAGATACGCAGTATTTT	CSARALGQGGDTQYF
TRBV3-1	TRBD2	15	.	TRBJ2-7	TGTACCAGCACCAGCGGGGGAAGCCTCTCCTACGAGCAGTACTTC	CTSTSGGSLSYEQYF
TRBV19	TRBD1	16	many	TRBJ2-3	TGTGCCAGTAGCCTGACAGGGGGCAGCGGCGCAGATACGCAGTATTTT	CASSLTGGSGADTQYF
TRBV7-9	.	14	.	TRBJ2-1	TGTGCCAGCAGCTGGGCAGGGGAGGGCTATGAGCGGTTCTTC	CASSWAGEGYERFF
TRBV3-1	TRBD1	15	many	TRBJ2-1	TGTGCCAGCAGCCCTGCCCGTGACAGGGGGCCCGGGCAGTTCTTC	CASSPARDRGPGQFF
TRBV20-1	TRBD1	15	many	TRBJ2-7	TGCAGTGCTAGAGCCCCCGGACAGGATCGCTACGAGCAGTACTTC	CSARAPGQDRYEQYF
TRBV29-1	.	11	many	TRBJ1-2	TGCAGCGTTGGGGGATTCTATGGCTACACCTTC	CSVGGFYGYTF
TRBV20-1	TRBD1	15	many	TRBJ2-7	TGCAGTGCTAGCCACCCGGGACAGGGAGGGGACGAGCAGTACTTC	CSASHPGQGGDEQYF
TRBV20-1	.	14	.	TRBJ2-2	TGCAGTGCTAGTCAGGAGTCGGGCACCGGGGAGCTGTTTTTT	CSASQESGTGELFF
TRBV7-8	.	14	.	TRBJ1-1	TGTGCCAGCAGCTCGCGCGGGGGGCTCACTGAAGCTTCCTTT	CASSSRGGLTEASF
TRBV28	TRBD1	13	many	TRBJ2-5	TGTGCCAGCAGCGACAGGGCGTCGGAGACCCAGTACTTC	CASSDRASETQYF
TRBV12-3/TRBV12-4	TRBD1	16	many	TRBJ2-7	TGTGCCAGCAGTTTCGCCGCTGGACAGGGTTGGTACGAGCAGTACTTC	CASSFAAGQGWYEQYF
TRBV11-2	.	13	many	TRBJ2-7	TGTGCCAGCAGCTTAGATGGGCTCCAGGAGCAGTACTTC	CASSLDGLQEQYF
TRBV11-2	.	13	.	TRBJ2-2	TGTGCCAGCAGCTGGGGGAACACCGGGGAGCTGTTTTTT	CASSWGNTGELFF
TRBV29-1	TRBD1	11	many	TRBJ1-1	TGCAGCGTTTATAACAGGGGGGAGGCTTTCTTT	CSVYNRGEAFF
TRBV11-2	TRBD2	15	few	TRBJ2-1	TGTGCCAGCAGCTCTCCCGGGACTACTGACAATGAGCAGTTCTTC	CASSSPGTTDNEQFF
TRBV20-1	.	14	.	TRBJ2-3	TGCAGTGCAGGTCCCCCGAACGAAGGAGATACGCAGTATTTT	CSAGPPNEGDTQYF
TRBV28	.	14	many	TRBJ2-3	TGTGCCAGCAGGGGCCAGGGTAGAGGGGATACGCAGTATTTT	CASRGQGRGDTQYF
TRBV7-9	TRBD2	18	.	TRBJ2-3	TGTGCCAGCAGCTTAGGGTGGACTAGCGGGGCTAGCACAGATACGCAGTATTTT	CASSLGWTSGASTDTQYF
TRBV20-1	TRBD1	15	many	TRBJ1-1	TGCAGTGCTAGAGATCTCGGGACAGGGGTTACTGAAGCTTTCTTT	CSARDLGTGVTEAFF
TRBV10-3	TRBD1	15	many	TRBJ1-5	TGTGCCACCGAGCCGGACAGGGGGCGTCTTCAGCCCCAGCATTTT	CATEPDRGRLQPQHF
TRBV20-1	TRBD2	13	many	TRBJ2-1	TGCAGTGCTAGAGAGCCTAGCGGGATATCGCAGTTCTTC	CSAREPSGISQFF
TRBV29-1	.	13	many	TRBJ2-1	TGCAGCGTTGTACGGCAGGGAAACAATGAGCAGTTCTTC	CSVVRQGNNEQFF
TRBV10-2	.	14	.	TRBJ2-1	TGCGCCAGCAGTGAGGCGGTAGCCTTCAATGAGCAGTTCTTC	CASSEAVAFNEQFF
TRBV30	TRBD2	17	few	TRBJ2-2	TGTGCCTGGAGTGTACTAGGAGCGGGGGCGAACACCGGGGAGCTGTTTTTT	CAWSVLGAGANTGELFF
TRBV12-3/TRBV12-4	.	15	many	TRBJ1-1	TGTGCCAGCAGGAGCAATGCCTTCCGGGGGACTGAAGCTTTCTTT	CASRSNAFRGTEAFF
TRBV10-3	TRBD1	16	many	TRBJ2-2	TGTGCCATCAGTGGAACCGGGACAGCTAACACCGGGGAGCTGTTTTTT	CAISGTGTANTGELFF